This T cell receptor beta chain stems from a study of blood T cell repertoires in COVID-19. Looking at the study overall: Sources were T cells, B-cell-depleted T cells, or PBMCs; the material itself was cDNA or gDNA.

In the original analysis: Amplification from reference gene primers served as the basis for estimated nucleated cell counts. Method: immunoSEQ multiplex PCR; TCRdb's copy keeps in-frame clones and lacks some. V, J and clone size are taken as reported in that table, and D and trimming were inferred from the DNA itself. The data show 250,000 to 350,000 clones, around 90% seen once. This CDR3 is built from 15 residues. Trimming took 5 bases from V and 4 from J, leaving 15 bases between them. Germline V gene lookup returns CDR1 SGHNT and CDR2 YYREEE (reference sequence). The Seattle patients, enrolled during active infection, were followed longitudinally.

The sequencing input was peripheral blood. This chain links TRBV5-4 with TRBJ2-2; possibly TRBD1 for D (6 bases). The source of this sequence is a woman in her forties or fifties with COVID-19, enrolled during active disease. The CDR3 sequence is CASSRPDRPTGELFF. The CDR3 region has the DNA TGTGCCAGCAGTCGACCGGACAGACCCACCGGGGAGCTGTTTTTT.